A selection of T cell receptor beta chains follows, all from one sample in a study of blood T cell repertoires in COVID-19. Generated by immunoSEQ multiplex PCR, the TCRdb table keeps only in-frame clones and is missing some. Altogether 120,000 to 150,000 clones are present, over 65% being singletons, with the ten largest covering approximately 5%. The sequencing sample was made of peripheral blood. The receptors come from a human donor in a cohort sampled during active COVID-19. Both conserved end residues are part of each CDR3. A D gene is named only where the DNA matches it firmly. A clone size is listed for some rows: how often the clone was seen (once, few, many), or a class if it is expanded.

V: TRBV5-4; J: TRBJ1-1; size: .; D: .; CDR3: CASSPYEGRKAFF; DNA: TGTGCCAGCAGCCCCTATGAGGGTCGGAAAGCTTTCTTT
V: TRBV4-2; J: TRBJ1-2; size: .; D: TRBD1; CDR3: CASSQAAGQGSSYGYTF; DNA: TGTGCCAGCAGCCAAGCGGCAGGACAGGGCTCCTCTTATGGCTACACCTTC
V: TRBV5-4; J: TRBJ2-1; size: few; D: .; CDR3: CASSLDPESSYNEQFF; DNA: TGTGCCAGCAGCTTGGATCCCGAGAGCTCCTACAATGAGCAGTTCTTC
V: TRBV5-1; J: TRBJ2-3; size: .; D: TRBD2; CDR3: CASSGPGGGGTDTQYF; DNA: TGCGCCAGCAGCGGCCCCGGGGGAGGGGGCACAGATACGCAGTATTTT
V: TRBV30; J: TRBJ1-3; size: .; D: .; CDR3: CAWDSLGAGNTIYF; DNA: TGTGCCTGGGACTCACTCGGGGCTGGAAACACCATATATTTT
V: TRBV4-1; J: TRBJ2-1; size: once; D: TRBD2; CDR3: CASSPGTSDYEQFF; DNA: TGCGCCAGCAGCCCCGGGACTAGTGATTATGAGCAGTTCTTC
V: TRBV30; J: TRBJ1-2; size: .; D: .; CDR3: CAWSIQGSYGYTF; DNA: TGTGCCTGGAGTATTCAGGGTAGCTATGGCTACACCTTC
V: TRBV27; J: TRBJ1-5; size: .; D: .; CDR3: CASSSRRQNLNQPQHF; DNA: TGTGCCAGCAGTTCCCGTAGACAGAACCTCAATCAGCCCCAGCATTTT
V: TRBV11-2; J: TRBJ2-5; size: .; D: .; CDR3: CASSSSLVQETQYF; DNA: TGTGCCAGCAGCTCCTCCTTAGTCCAAGAGACCCAGTACTTC
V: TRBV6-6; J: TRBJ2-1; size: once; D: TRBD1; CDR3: CASSPAQGLYNEQFF; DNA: TGTGCCAGCAGCCCCGCACAGGGGCTCTACAATGAGCAGTTCTTC
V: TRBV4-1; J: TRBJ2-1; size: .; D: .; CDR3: CASSQVNLVSYNEQFF; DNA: TGCGCCAGCAGCCAAGTGAATCTAGTAAGCTACAATGAGCAGTTCTTC
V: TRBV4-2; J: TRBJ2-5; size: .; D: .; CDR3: CASSQDGGAGYQETQYF; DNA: TGTGCCAGCAGCCAAGATGGTGGGGCCGGGTACCAAGAGACCCAGTACTTC
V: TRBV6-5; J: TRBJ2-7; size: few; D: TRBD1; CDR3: CASSRTGEPYEQYF; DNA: TGTGCCAGCAGCCGGACAGGGGAACCCTACGAGCAGTACTTC
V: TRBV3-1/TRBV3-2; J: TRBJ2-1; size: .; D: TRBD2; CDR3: CASSPLAGGWGEQFF; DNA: TGTGCCAGCAGCCCATTAGCGGGAGGGTGGGGTGAGCAGTTCTTC
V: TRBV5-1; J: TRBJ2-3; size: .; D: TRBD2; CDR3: CASSLVPSGGGDTQYF; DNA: TGCGCCAGCAGCTTGGTTCCTAGCGGGGGAGGAGATACGCAGTATTTT
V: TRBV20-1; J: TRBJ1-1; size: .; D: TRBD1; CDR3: CSVPGGTEAFF; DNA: TGCAGTGTCCCAGGGGGAACTGAAGCTTTCTTT
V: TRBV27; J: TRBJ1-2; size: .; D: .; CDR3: CASSPNRRRGGYTF; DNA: TGTGCCAGCAGTCCGAACCGTCGGCGCGGGGGCTACACCTTC
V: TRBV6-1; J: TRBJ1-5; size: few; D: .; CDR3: CASSESGAARAVQPQHF; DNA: TGTGCCAGCAGTGAAAGCGGGGCGGCCAGGGCAGTACAGCCCCAGCATTTT
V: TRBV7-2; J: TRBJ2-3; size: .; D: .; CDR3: CASSLERARRTDTQYF; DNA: TGTGCCAGCAGCTTAGAACGAGCCCGCAGGACAGATACGCAGTATTTT
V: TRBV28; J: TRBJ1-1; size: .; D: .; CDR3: CASSLEVTEAFF; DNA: TGTGCCAGCAGCTTAGAGGTCACTGAAGCTTTCTTT
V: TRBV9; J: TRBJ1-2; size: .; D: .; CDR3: CASSVDGDYGYTF; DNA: TGTGCCAGCAGCGTAGACGGAGACTATGGCTACACCTTC
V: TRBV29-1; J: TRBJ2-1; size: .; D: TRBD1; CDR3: CSAFGQGSYNEQFF; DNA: TGCAGCGCATTTGGACAGGGATCCTACAATGAGCAGTTCTTC
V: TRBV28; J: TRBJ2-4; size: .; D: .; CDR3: CASSLGGGGGQNIQYF; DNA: TGTGCCAGCAGTTTGGGCGGAGGCGGGGGCCAAAACATTCAGTACTTC
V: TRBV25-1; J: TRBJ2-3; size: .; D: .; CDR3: CASSDARGTDTQYF; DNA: TGTGCCAGCAGTGATGCCCGGGGCACAGATACGCAGTATTTT
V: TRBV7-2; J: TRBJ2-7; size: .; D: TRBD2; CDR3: CASSRTSGYEQYF; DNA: TGTGCCAGCTCCAGGACTAGCGGGTACGAGCAGTACTTC
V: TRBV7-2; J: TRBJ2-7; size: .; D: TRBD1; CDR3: CASSLDRGPYEQYF; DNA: TGTGCCAGCAGCTTGGACAGGGGGCCCTACGAGCAGTACTTC
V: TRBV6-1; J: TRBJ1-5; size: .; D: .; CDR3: CASSENGNQPQHF; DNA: TGTGCCAGCAGTGAAAACGGGAATCAGCCCCAGCATTTT
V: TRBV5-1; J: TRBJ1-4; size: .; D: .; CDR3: CASRRLGEANEKLFF; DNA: TGCGCCAGCCGACGGCTTGGGGAGGCTAATGAAAAACTGTTTTTT
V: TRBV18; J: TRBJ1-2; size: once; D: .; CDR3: CASSPPLRFGYGYTF; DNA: TGTGCCAGCTCACCACCCTTGCGGTTTGGCTATGGCTACACCTTC
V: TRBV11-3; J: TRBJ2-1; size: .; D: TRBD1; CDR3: CASSQRQGTYNEQFF; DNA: TGTGCCAGCAGCCAAAGACAGGGCACCTACAATGAGCAGTTCTTC
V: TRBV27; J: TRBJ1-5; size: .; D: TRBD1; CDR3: CASSSRQGGEPQHF; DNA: TGTGCCAGCAGTTCCCGACAGGGCGGTGAGCCCCAGCATTTT
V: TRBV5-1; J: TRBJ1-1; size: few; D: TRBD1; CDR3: CASSQQGAPNTEAFF; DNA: TGCGCCAGCAGCCAACAGGGGGCGCCGAACACTGAAGCTTTCTTT
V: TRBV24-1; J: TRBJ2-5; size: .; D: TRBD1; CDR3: CATSDATGDQETQYF; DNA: TGTGCCACCAGTGATGCTACAGGGGACCAAGAGACCCAGTACTTC
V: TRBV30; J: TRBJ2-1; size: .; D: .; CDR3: CAWSSGSSYNEQFF; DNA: TGTGCCTGGAGTTCGGGGAGCTCCTACAATGAGCAGTTCTTC
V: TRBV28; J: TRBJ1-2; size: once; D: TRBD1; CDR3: CASRFDRDRAYYTF; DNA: TGTGCCAGCAGATTCGACCGGGACAGGGCCTACTACACCTTC
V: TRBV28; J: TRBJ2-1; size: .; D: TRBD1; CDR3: CASSLRGTGGRDEQFF; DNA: TGTGCCAGCAGCCTTCGGGGGACAGGGGGTAGGGATGAGCAGTTCTTC
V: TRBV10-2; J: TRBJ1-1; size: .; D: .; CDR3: CASRKFYREGDTEAFF; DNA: TGCGCCAGCAGGAAGTTTTACAGGGAGGGGGACACTGAAGCTTTCTTT
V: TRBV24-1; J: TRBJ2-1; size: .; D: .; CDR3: CATSETQGGVVNEQFF; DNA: TGTGCCACCAGTGAAACGCAGGGCGGGGTGGTCAATGAGCAGTTCTTC
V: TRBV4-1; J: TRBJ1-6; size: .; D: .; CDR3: CASSQDERNSPLHF; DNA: TGCGCCAGCAGCCAAGACGAGAGGAATTCACCCCTCCACTTT
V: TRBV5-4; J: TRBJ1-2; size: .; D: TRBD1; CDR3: CASRIQGQSYGYTF; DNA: TGTGCCAGCAGGATACAGGGGCAGTCATATGGCTACACCTTC
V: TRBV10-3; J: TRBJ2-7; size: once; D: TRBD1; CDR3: CAISSGTGYYEQYF; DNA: TGTGCCATCAGTTCCGGGACAGGGTATTACGAGCAGTACTTC
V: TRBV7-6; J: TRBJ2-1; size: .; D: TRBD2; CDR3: CASSLRRGGADNEQFF; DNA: TGTGCCAGCAGCTTAAGGCGGGGGGGCGCGGACAATGAGCAGTTCTTC
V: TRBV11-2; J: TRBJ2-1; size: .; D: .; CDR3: CASSLDLAPSGANEQFF; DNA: TGTGCCAGCAGCTTAGATTTGGCCCCTTCGGGTGCGAATGAGCAGTTCTTC
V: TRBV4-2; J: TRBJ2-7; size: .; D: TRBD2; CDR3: CASSPTRTSGVEQYF; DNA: TGTGCCAGCAGCCCTACACGGACTAGCGGGGTCGAGCAGTACTTC
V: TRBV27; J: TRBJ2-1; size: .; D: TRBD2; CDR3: CASSRQAGVVYNEQFF; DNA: TGTGCCAGCAGTCGCCAAGCGGGAGTGGTGTACAATGAGCAGTTCTTC
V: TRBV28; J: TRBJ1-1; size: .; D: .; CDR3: CASSPRGGGMVTEAFF; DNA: TGTGCCAGCAGTCCCCGAGGGGGGGGCATGGTCACTGAAGCTTTCTTT
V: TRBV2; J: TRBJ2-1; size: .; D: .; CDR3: CASRQGSYNEQFF; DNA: TGTGCCAGCAGACAGGGTTCCTACAATGAGCAGTTCTTC
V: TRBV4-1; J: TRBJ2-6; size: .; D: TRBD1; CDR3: CASSQAGRDRVPPGANVLTF; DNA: TGCGCCAGCAGCCAAGCCGGCCGGGACAGGGTACCGCCTGGGGCCAACGTCCTGACTTTC
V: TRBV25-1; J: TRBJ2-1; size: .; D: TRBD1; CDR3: CASSAGTGPPYNEQFF; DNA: TGTGCCAGCAGTGCGGGGACAGGGCCGCCTTACAATGAGCAGTTCTTC
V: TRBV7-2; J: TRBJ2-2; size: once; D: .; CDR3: CASGVGGGTGELFF; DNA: TGTGCCAGCGGGGTAGGCGGCGGGACCGGGGAGCTGTTTTTT
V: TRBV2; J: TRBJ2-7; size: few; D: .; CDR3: CASKNQGPLEQYF; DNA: TGTGCCAGCAAAAACCAGGGTCCCTTGGAGCAGTACTTC
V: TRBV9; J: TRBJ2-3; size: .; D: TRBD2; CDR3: CASSPRGTSFTDTQYF; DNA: TGTGCCAGCAGCCCCAGAGGGACTAGCTTCACAGATACGCAGTATTTT
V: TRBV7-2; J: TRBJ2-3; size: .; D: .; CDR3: CASSLAGADTDTQYF; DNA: TGTGCCAGCAGCTTAGCGGGGGCCGACACAGATACGCAGTATTTT
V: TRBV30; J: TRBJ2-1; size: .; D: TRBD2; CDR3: CAWGKRGAYNEQFF; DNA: TGTGCCTGGGGAAAGCGGGGGGCCTACAATGAGCAGTTCTTC